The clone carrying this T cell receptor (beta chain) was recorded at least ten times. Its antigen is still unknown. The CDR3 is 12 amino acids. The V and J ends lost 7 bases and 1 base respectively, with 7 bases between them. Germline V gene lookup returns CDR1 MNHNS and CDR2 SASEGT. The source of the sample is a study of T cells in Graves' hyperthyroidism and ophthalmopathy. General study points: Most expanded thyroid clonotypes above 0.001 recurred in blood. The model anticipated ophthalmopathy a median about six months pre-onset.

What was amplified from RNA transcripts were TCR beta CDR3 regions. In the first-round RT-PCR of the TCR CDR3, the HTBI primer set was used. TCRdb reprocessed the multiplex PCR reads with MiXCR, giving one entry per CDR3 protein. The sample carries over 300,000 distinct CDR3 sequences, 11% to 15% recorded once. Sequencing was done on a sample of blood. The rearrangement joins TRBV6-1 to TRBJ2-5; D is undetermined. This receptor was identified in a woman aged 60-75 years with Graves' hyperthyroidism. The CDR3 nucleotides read TGTGCCAGCAACATGGCCCAAGAGACCCAGTACTTC. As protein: CASNMAQETQYF.